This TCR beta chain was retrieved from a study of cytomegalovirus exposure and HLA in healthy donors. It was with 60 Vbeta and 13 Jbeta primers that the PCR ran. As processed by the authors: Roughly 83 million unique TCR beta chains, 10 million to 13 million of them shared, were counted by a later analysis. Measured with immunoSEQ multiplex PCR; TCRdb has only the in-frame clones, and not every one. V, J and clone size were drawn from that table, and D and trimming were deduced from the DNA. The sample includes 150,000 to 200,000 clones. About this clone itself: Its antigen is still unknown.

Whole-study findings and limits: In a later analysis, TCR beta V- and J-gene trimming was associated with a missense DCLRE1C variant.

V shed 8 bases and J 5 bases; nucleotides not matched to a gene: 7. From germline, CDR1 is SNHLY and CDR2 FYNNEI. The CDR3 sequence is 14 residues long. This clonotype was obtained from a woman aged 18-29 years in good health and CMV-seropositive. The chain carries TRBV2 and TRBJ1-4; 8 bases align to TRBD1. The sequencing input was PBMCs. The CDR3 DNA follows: TGTGCCAGCGTCCAGGGGGCGGTAAATGAAAAACTGTTTTTT. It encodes CASVQGAVNEKLFF.